This T cell receptor beta chain appears in the sequencing data of a study of blood T cell repertoires in COVID-19. Study-wide context: Samples came from the United States, Italy and Spain, spanning acute and convalescent COVID-19. Nucleic acid was either cDNA or gDNA, and it came from T cells, B-cell-depleted T cells, or PBMCs.

Original methodology: Amplification from reference gene primers served as the basis for estimated nucleated cell counts. Measured with immunoSEQ multiplex PCR; TCRdb has only the in-frame clones, and not every one. V and J calls and clone size come straight from that table; D and trimming were deduced from the DNA. The sample yields 60,000 to 70,000 clones, around 88% seen once. Germline values: CDR1 MDHEN, CDR2 SYDVKM. The CDR3 covers 15 residues. The V gene end was trimmed by 6 bases and the J gene end by 5 bases; junction bases not matched to a gene: 9. The chain employs TRBV28 and TRBJ2-5, with TRBD1 identical over 10 bases. The source of this sequence is a woman of 80 years or more with active COVID-19. The source material was peripheral blood. CDR3 nucleotides: TGTGCCAGCAGCGGAGGGACAGGGGTTCGGGAGACCCAGTACTTC. Translated, it gives CASSGGTGVRETQYF.